Listed below are T cell receptor beta chains from one sample, sequenced in a study of shared clonotypes between healthy human individuals. Only in-frame clones appear in the TCRdb table, and some are missing; sequencing was by immunoSEQ multiplex PCR. The data contain around 500,000 clones, 65% to 85% of them singletons. Sequenced input: PBMCs. The receptor source for this set is a woman between 35 and 50 years old in good health. Some clones in this sample may be carry-over from other donors' samples. CDR3s include the opening cysteine and the closing phenylalanine or tryptophan. The order of the fields is J gene, clone size, D gene, V gene, CDR3 protein, CDR3 DNA. The D gene is left open where the match is weak. Size tells how often a clone was seen (once, few, many) or the class of an expanded clone, and some rows leave it out.

TRBJ1-4 NA TRBD1 TRBV7-8 CASSLRWDSNEKLFF TGTGCCAGCAGCTTACGATGGGACAGTAATGAAAAACTGTTTTTT
TRBJ1-4 NA NA TRBV4-1 CASSQEGGEGLATNEKLFF TGCGCCAGCAGCCAAGAAGGGGGTGAAGGGCTGGCAACTAATGAAAAACTGTTTTTT
TRBJ1-5 NA NA TRBV6-6 CASSSLDNQPQHF TGTGCCAGCAGTTCCTTAGACAATCAGCCCCAGCATTTT
TRBJ2-5 NA NA TRBV5-1 CASSPDREQETQYF TGCGCCAGCAGCCCCGACCGGGAGCAAGAGACCCAGTACTTC
TRBJ2-5 NA NA TRBV14 CASSQVVSQETQYF TGTGCCAGCAGCCAAGTCGTCAGCCAAGAGACCCAGTACTTC
TRBJ2-3 NA NA TRBV5-4 CASSLGVSYTDTQYF TGTGCCAGCAGCCTAGGGGTCTCCTACACAGATACGCAGTATTTT
TRBJ2-5 NA NA TRBV5-1 CASSLAGDQKSGETQYF TGCGCCAGCAGCTTGGCCGGCGATCAAAAAAGTGGGGAGACCCAGTACTTC
TRBJ2-1 NA TRBD1 TRBV5-1 CASSLEGQSPFF TGCGCCAGCAGCTTGGAGGGACAGTCTCCGTTCTTC
TRBJ2-1 NA NA TRBV21-1 CASSWGGTSGGNEQFF TGTGCCAGCAGCTGGGGAGGGACTAGCGGGGGCAATGAGCAGTTCTTC
TRBJ2-5 NA NA TRBV10-3 CAISDGRQETQYF TGTGCCATCAGTGATGGGAGACAAGAGACCCAGTACTTC
TRBJ2-7 NA NA TRBV5-1 CASRADNYEQYF TGCGCCAGCAGGGCGGACAACTACGAGCAGTACTTC
TRBJ1-1 NA TRBD1 TRBV29-1 CSVRQGDTEAFF TGCAGCGTCAGACAGGGTGACACTGAAGCTTTCTTT
TRBJ2-2 NA NA TRBV18 CASSPPLEVAGELFF TGTGCCAGCTCACCCCCTTTGGAGGTTGCCGGGGAGCTGTTTTTT
TRBJ1-4 NA NA TRBV18 CASSPRDREKLFF TGTGCCAGCTCACCACGAGACAGGGAAAAACTGTTTTTT
TRBJ1-1 NA NA TRBV18 CASSSNGGPEAFF TGTGCCAGCTCATCAAACGGGGGGCCTGAAGCTTTCTTT
TRBJ1-1 NA NA TRBV7-9 CASSLALSTEAFF TGTGCCAGCAGCTTAGCGCTTTCCACTGAAGCTTTCTTT
TRBJ1-4 NA NA TRBV6-5 CASSQQNEKLFF TGTGCCAGCTCGCAGCAAAATGAAAAACTGTTTTTT
TRBJ2-1 NA NA TRBV2 CASSDLAYNEQFF TGTGCCAGCAGTGATCTAGCCTACAATGAGCAGTTCTTC
TRBJ2-7 NA NA TRBV5-1 CASSPAGYSYEQYF TGCGCCAGCAGCCCGGCAGGATACTCCTACGAGCAGTACTTC
TRBJ1-1 many NA TRBV5-4 CASSLQLGDTEAFF TGTGCCAGCAGCTTGCAACTTGGGGACACTGAAGCTTTCTTT
TRBJ1-1 NA NA TRBV5-1 CASSSGEMGNTEAFF TGCGCCAGCAGCTCAGGGGAAATGGGGAACACTGAAGCTTTCTTT
TRBJ2-1 NA TRBD2 TRBV11-3 CASSLVGWASGYNEQFF TGTGCCAGCAGCTTAGTTGGTTGGGCTAGCGGCTACAATGAGCAGTTCTTC
TRBJ1-3 NA NA TRBV29-1 CTYMDSGNTIYF TGCACCTACATGGATTCTGGAAACACCATATATTTT
TRBJ2-1 many NA TRBV5-1 CASSPKPGRNYNEQFF TGCGCCAGCAGCCCTAAGCCCGGTAGGAACTACAATGAGCAGTTCTTC
TRBJ2-1 NA NA TRBV5-4 CASSLAGFGEQFF TGTGCCAGCAGCTTGGCAGGGTTCGGTGAGCAGTTCTTC
TRBJ2-7 few TRBD2 TRBV6-1 CASSEAGGTYEQYF TGTGCCAGCAGTGAGGCGGGGGGAACCTACGAGCAGTACTTC
TRBJ1-3 NA NA TRBV30 CAWGSGNTIYF TGTGCCTGGGGTTCTGGAAATACCATATATTTT
TRBJ2-3 NA NA TRBV9 CASSVGADTQYF TGTGCCAGCAGCGTAGGGGCAGATACGCAGTATTTT
TRBJ2-1 NA NA TRBV5-1 CASSLEVNEQFF TGCGCCAGCAGCTTGGAAGTAAATGAGCAGTTCTTC
TRBJ1-2 NA NA TRBV27 CASSLSGSYGYTF TGTGCCAGCAGTTTATCCGGGTCATATGGCTACACCTTC
TRBJ2-3 many NA TRBV7-2 CASGRPNTDTQYF TGTGCCAGCGGGAGGCCCAACACAGATACGCAGTATTTT
TRBJ2-1 many NA TRBV10-3 CAISESEGNPRSNEQFF TGTGCCATCAGTGAGTCGGAGGGGAACCCACGGTCGAATGAGCAGTTCTTC
TRBJ1-2 once NA TRBV7-9 CASSRDGANYGYTF TGTGCCAGCAGCCGGGACGGCGCAAACTATGGCTACACCTTC
TRBJ2-3 NA NA TRBV4-3 CASSQRAGWSDTQYF TGCGCCAGCAGCCAAAGGGCAGGGTGGTCAGATACGCAGTATTTT
TRBJ1-4 NA NA TRBV19 CASSILRDANEKLFF TGTGCCAGTAGTATACTTCGGGACGCTAATGAAAAACTGTTTTTT
TRBJ1-2 few TRBD1 TRBV10-2 CASRPGQGVGYTF TGCGCCAGCAGGCCAGGACAGGGAGTCGGCTACACCTTC
TRBJ2-1 NA NA TRBV4-1 CASSHPVGDPQNEQFF TGCGCCAGCAGTCATCCCGTGGGGGACCCTCAAAATGAGCAGTTCTTC
TRBJ2-7 NA NA TRBV5-5 CASSVTSYEQYF TGTGCCAGCAGCGTGACTAGCTACGAGCAGTACTTC
TRBJ2-7 NA NA TRBV2 CASSERNEQYF TGTGCCAGCAGTGAACGCAACGAGCAGTACTTC
TRBJ2-7 NA NA TRBV9 CASSTATGNPYEQYF TGTGCCAGCAGCACAGCAACAGGTAACCCCTACGAGCAGTACTTC
TRBJ2-1 NA NA TRBV18 CASSPDSREQFF TGTGCCAGCTCACCCGACAGTAGGGAGCAGTTCTTC
TRBJ2-1 once NA TRBV6-4 CASSEGDENSYNKHGQFF TGTGCCAGCAGTGAGGGGGACGAAAACTCCTACAATAAGCACGGGCAGTTCTTC
TRBJ1-2 few NA TRBV19 CASTLGGYGYTF TGTGCCAGTACATTGGGGGGCTACGGCTACACCTTC
TRBJ2-7 NA NA TRBV23-1 CASSQPVCYEQYF TGCGCCAGCAGTCAGCCGGTCTGCTACGAGCAGTACTTC
TRBJ2-5 NA NA TRBV2 CASRGRSTETQYF TGTGCCAGCAGAGGGCGATCTACAGAGACCCAGTACTTC
TRBJ2-7 NA TRBD1 TRBV9 CASRLGQENYEQYF TGTGCCAGCAGATTAGGACAGGAAAACTACGAGCAGTACTTC
TRBJ2-2 NA NA TRBV15 CATSRANGELFF TGTGCCACCAGCAGAGCAAATGGGGAGCTGTTTTTT
TRBJ2-2 NA TRBD2 TRBV25-1 CASSGASGTGELFF TGTGCCAGCAGTGGGGCTAGCGGCACCGGGGAGCTGTTTTTT
TRBJ2-7 NA NA TRBV25-1 CASSESGYEQYF TGTGCCAGCAGTGAAAGCGGCTACGAGCAGTACTTC
TRBJ2-7 NA NA TRBV28 CASRTTGSYEQYF TGTGCCAGCAGGACGACAGGTTCCTACGAGCAGTACTTC
TRBJ1-1 NA NA TRBV27 CASSLSGTWEANTEAFF TGTGCCAGCAGTTTATCAGGAACCTGGGAGGCGAACACTGAAGCTTTCTTT
TRBJ2-7 NA TRBD2 TRBV9 CASSVAGGSVYEQYF TGTGCCAGCAGCGTAGCGGGAGGTAGCGTCTACGAGCAGTACTTC
TRBJ2-3 NA TRBD1 TRBV7-9 CASSLQGADTQYF TGTGCCAGCAGCTTACAGGGGGCAGATACGCAGTATTTT
TRBJ2-5 few NA TRBV29-1 CSVGSSRGETQYF TGCAGCGTTGGATCCTCGAGGGGTGAGACCCAGTACTTC
TRBJ1-1 NA TRBD1 TRBV4-2 CASSLQGLNTEAFF TGTGCCAGCAGCCTACAGGGGCTGAACACTGAAGCTTTCTTT